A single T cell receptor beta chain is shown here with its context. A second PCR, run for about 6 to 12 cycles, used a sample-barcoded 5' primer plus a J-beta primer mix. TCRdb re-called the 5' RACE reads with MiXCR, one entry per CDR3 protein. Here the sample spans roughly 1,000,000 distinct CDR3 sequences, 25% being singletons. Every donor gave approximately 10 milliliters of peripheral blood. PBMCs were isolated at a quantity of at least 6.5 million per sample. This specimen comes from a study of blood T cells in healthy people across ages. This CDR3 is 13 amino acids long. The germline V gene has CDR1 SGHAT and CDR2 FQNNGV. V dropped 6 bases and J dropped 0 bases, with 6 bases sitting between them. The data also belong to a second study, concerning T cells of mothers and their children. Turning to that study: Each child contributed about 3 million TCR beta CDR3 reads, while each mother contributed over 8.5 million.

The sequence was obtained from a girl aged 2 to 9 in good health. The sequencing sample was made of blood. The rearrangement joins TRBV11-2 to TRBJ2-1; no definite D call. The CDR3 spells CASSRASYNEQFF. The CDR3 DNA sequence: TGTGCCAGCAGTAGGGCCTCCTACAATGAGCAGTTCTTC.